The 3 T cell receptor beta chains given below trace back to one sample, sequenced in a study of early T cells in non-severe SARS-CoV-2 infection. Each CDR3 protein is one row after TCRdb ran MiXCR on the 5' RACE reads. This table has 40,000 to 60,000 distinct CDR3 sequences, roughly 4% appearing once. Sequencing was performed on whole blood. The source of these receptors is an adult who was a healthcare worker with PCR-confirmed SARS-CoV-2 infection or an uninfected control (not recorded which).

This clonotype came up many times. V and J are TRBV12-3 or TRBV12-4 and TRBJ1-2; maybe TRBD1 (5 bases). V lost 3 bases and J lost 7, with 9 bases in between. The CDR3 is 12 amino acids. The chain's CDR3 is CASSLYQGGYTF. CDR3 DNA sequence: TGTGCCAGCAGTTTGTATCAGGGTGGCTACACCTTC.

This clonotype showed up many times. The chain links TRBV10-1 to TRBJ2-1; 11 positions match TRBD2. J gave up 4 bases and V 6 bases, and 5 bases lay outside the gene matches. Germline loops: CDR1 WNHNN, CDR2 SYGVQD (reference sequence). The CDR3 totals 15 residues. This CDR3 is CASRFGTSGYNEQFF. The CDR3, as DNA: TGCGCCAGCAGATTCGGGACTAGCGGTTACAATGAGCAGTTCTTC.

This clonotype showed up many times. This rearrangement joins TRBV6-6 to TRBJ1-4, with D unclear. V dropped 2 bases and J dropped 4 bases, with 8 bases sitting between them. The germline gives CDR1 MNHNY, CDR2 SVGAGI (reference sequence). The CDR3 covers 14 residues. The CDR3 sequence is CASSYGRSNEKLFF. The CDR3 DNA follows: TGTGCCAGCAGTTACGGACGGAGTAATGAAAAACTGTTTTTT.